The clone carrying this T cell receptor (beta chain) was seen more than once but under ten times. Antigen: not known. Read coverage stops 3 residues before the CDR3 terminus; the germline J gene supplies the remainder. Assay: immunoSEQ multiplex PCR; the TCRdb copy retains only in-frame clones and omits some. Found here are tens of thousands of clones, no singletons; the ten largest cover approximately 2%. CDR3 length equals 14 residues. Germline values: CDR1 SGHAT, CDR2 FQDESV (reference sequence). This sample was taken from a study of T cell clonality in common variable immunodeficiency. Regarding the study as a whole: CVID subjects shared fewer TCRbeta clones than healthy controls did.

The gene calls are TRBV11-1 and TRBJ2-2; no reliable D call. The sequencing input was peripheral blood mononuclear cells. The clonotype was recovered from a person aged 18-70 years in good health. CDR3: CASSFGATNEKLFF. CDR3 DNA (partial): TGTGCCAGCAGCTTCGGCGCAACTAATGAAAAG.